Following are 31 T cell receptor beta chains from one sample sequenced in a study of T cells in Graves' hyperthyroidism and ophthalmopathy (dated by TCRdb to between 2019 and 2020). The library was generated by multiplex PCR. These reads were obtained on an Illumina HiSeq 2000. The TCR beta CDR3 regions were amplified from the RNA transcripts. The TCR CDR3 was subjected to a first round of RT-PCR using the HTBI primer set and the Qiagen OneStep RT-PCR kit. In TCRdb, the public reads were trimmed at Q25 with fastp and aligned with MiXCR, with productive beta chains retained. Rows matching on CDR3 protein sequence are summarized as one entry with the most common DNA and genes. The sample table contains hundreds of thousands of distinct CDR3 sequences; only one count was recorded for around 38% of them. The ten largest clones capture approximately 8.7% of the sample. The material sequenced was blood. The source is a young man with Graves' hyperthyroidism.

This clonotype was seen repeatedly, ten times or more. An end of the junction does not agree with germline; a read error may underlie this. The rearrangement uses TRBV5-1 and TRBJ2-7; TRBD2 agrees at 9 bases. This CDR3 spans 14 amino acids. Germline loops: CDR1 SGHRS, CDR2 YFSETQ. This chain's CDR3 is CASSLSGRPYEQYF. CDR3 DNA sequence: TGTGCCAGCAGCTTAAGCGGGAGGCCCTACGAGCAGTACTTC.

This clonotype was found many times. The V and J genes are TRBV7-8 and TRBJ1-6; 9 nucleotides match TRBD1. The CDR3 spans 16 residues. V dropped 4 bases and J dropped 5; count of bases not matched to a gene: 6. CDR1 is SGHVS and CDR2 is FQNEAQ in the germline V gene. Here the CDR3 reads CASSSIGQGNNSPLHF. The CDR3 region has the DNA TGTGCCAGCAGCTCTATCGGACAGGGGAATAATTCACCCCTCCACTTT.

This clonotype was recorded a few times. A read error may account for a junction end that differs from germline. The V and J genes are TRBV5-1 and TRBJ2-5; D tentatively reads TRBD1 or TRBD2 (5 bases each). The CDR3 contains 15 residues. Germline CDR1 reads SGHRS; CDR2 reads YFSETQ. The CDR3 region has the DNA TGTGCCAGCAGCTTAAAGGGACCTACGGGAGAGACCCAGTACTTC. It is translated as CASSLKGPTGETQYF.

The CDR3 nucleotides are TGTGCCAGCACCCGGGAGAAGCCTGAAGCTTTCTTT. It encodes CASTREKPEAFF. J is TRBJ1-1 and V is TRBV2; no clear D gene. V shed 7 bases and J shed 6 bases, with 12 bases lying between them. Looked up from germline, CDR1 is SNHLY and CDR2 is FYNNEI. There are 12 residues in the CDR3.

With respect to this clonotype: This may be a read error, as it is one base from a much larger clone. The chain couples TRBV20-1 to TRBJ1-1, with unresolved D. There are 11 residues in the CDR3. V dropped 1 base and J dropped 9 bases, with 9 bases sitting between them. Germline V CDR1 and CDR2: DFQATT, SNEGSKA (reference sequence). CDR3 bases: TGCAGTGCTAGAGTACAACTTAAAGCTTTCTTT. It encodes CSARVQLKAFF.

Ten or more counts support this clonotype. J is TRBJ1-5 and V is TRBV7-9; TRBD1 aligns across 9 bases. V was pared by 5 bases and J by 6 bases, with 5 bases of the junction left unmatched. This CDR3 has 14 amino acids. The V gene's germline CDR1 is SEHNR and CDR2 FQNEAQ (reference sequence). In DNA, the CDR3 is TGTGCCAGCAGCAAAGGACAGGGGATTCAGCCCCAGCATTTT. Translating it yields CASSKGQGIQPQHF.

This clonotype was observed once. One end of the junction fails to match germline, which may point to a read error. This chain joins TRBV7-2 and TRBJ2-5; tentatively, D is TRBD1 (6 bases). Germline CDR1 SGHTA, CDR2 FQGNSA. This CDR3 has 15 amino acids. CDR3 region: CVSSLTGTQGETQYF. CDR3 nucleotide sequence: TGTGTCAGCAGCCTCACCGGGACACAAGGGGAGACCCAGTACTTC.

The J gene is TRBJ2-7, the V gene TRBV25-1, with D tentatively TRBD1 or TRBD2 (5 bases each). The CDR3 extends over 14 amino acids. V lost 8 bases and J lost 1, with 15 bases in between. Germline V lookup: CDR1 MGHDK, CDR2 SYGVNS. The CDR3 DNA reads as TGTGCCAGCGGAGTGGGGGACGGATCCTACGAGCAGTACTTC. Encoded protein: CASGVGDGSYEQYF.

This clonotype was seen a few times. The V call is TRBV2, the J call TRBJ1-6, with a tentative D call TRBD1 (6 bases). The CDR3 spans 12 residues. Trimming took 5 bases from V and 13 from J, leaving 12 bases between them. Germline lookup yields CDR1 SNHLY and CDR2 FYNNEI. The CDR3 region has the DNA TGTGCCAGCAGTCCACAGGGAGTCCCCCTCCACTTT. Its protein is CASSPQGVPLHF.

This clonotype showed up just a few times. This chain links TRBV29-1 with TRBJ1-6, with 8 positions matching TRBD1. Germline V lookup: CDR1 SQVTM, CDR2 ANQGSEA. With V trimmed by 4 bases and J by 10 bases, 6 bases remained unmatched. The length of the CDR3 is 13 residues. CDR3 in amino acids: CSVGGQGGSPLHF. CDR3 DNA: TGCAGCGTTGGCGGACAGGGCGGATCACCCCTCCACTTT.

V gene TRBV6-6 combines with J gene TRBJ1-4; no reliable D call. Germline V gene data show CDR1 as MNHNY and CDR2 as SVGAGI (reference sequence). V was clipped by 0 bases and J by 8 bases, with 13 bases between them. The CDR3 is made up of 15 amino acids. The DNA of the CDR3 is TGTGCCAGCAGTTACTCGACGGGAAGTGGGGAAAAACTGTTTTTT. It encodes CASSYSTGSGEKLFF.

This clonotype was counted many times. The V gene is TRBV10-3, the J gene TRBJ2-7, with 10 bases lining up with TRBD2. Losses at the gene ends were 6 bases for V and 3 bases for J; bases not matched to a gene: 5. Germline V lookup: CDR1 ENHRY, CDR2 SYGVKD. CDR3 length: 14 amino acids. CDR3 loop: CAIRTGTSVYEQYF. DNA of the CDR3: TGTGCCATCAGAACCGGGACTAGCGTCTACGAGCAGTACTTC.

This clonotype was seen many times. The V call is TRBV2, the J call TRBJ1-1; D ambiguous. V lost 2 bases and J 1 base, leaving 5 bases between the germline ends. Germline lookup yields CDR1 SNHLY and CDR2 FYNNEI. This CDR3 region has 13 residues. In nucleotides, the CDR3 is TGTGCCAGCAGTGAAACGAGGAACACTGAAGCTTTCTTT. The encoded protein is CASSETRNTEAFF.

This clonotype was counted many times. The chain employs TRBV29-1 and TRBJ1-1; no firm D call. Trimming pared 0 bases from V and 8 bases from J, leaving 10 bases between. From germline, CDR1 is SQVTM and CDR2 ANQGSEA. The CDR3 has 12 residues. Here the CDR3 DNA reads TGCAGCGTTGAAGAGGGTCGTCCAGAAGCTTTCTTT. Translating it yields CSVEEGRPEAFF.

There are a few counts of this clonotype. The chain has TRBV5-1 and TRBJ2-2; D gene unclear. The CDR3 runs to 11 residues. V was clipped by 6 bases and J by 7 bases, with 7 bases between them. Germline values: CDR1 SGHRS, CDR2 YFSETQ. The CDR3 is CASTSDGELFF. The CDR3 bases are TGCGCCAGCACTTCAGACGGGGAGCTGTTTTTT.

This clonotype was observed at least ten times. V and J are TRBV5-5 and TRBJ1-5; the D is unclear. The V end lost 0 bases, the J end lost 8 bases, and 6 bases lay between the germline ends. The CDR3 length is 12 residues. Germline CDR1 SGHKS, CDR2 YYEKEE (reference sequence). The CDR3 sequence: CASSLAGKPQHF. The CDR3 region has the DNA TGTGCCAGCAGCTTGGCGGGAAAGCCCCAGCATTTT.

This clonotype was detected only a few times. The V call is TRBV11-3, the J call TRBJ1-1; no reliable D call. Trimming left V 5 bases short and J 4 bases short, with 11 bases between. This CDR3 is 13 amino acids long. CDR1 is SGHNT, CDR2 YENEEA, per germline. CDR3 sequence (DNA): TGTGCCAGCAGCCCGCACCTTGGCACTGAAGCTTTCTTT. Its translation: CASSPHLGTEAFF.

At least ten counts were recorded for this clonotype. The V call is TRBV24-1, the J call TRBJ2-2; D tentatively fits TRBD1 or TRBD2 (6 bases each). The CDR3 loop spans 16 amino acids. The V end lost 5 bases, the J end lost 7 bases, and 19 bases lay between the germline ends. CDR1 is KGHDR, CDR2 SFDVKD, per germline. CDR3 sequence reads: CATSGLQGRLHGELFF. The CDR3 DNA follows: TGTGCCACCAGTGGTCTTCAGGGGAGGTTGCACGGGGAGCTGTTTTTT.

This clonotype has a single count. The rearrangement uses TRBV7-3 and TRBJ2-6; D ambiguous. Trimming removed 6 bases from V and 0 bases from J, with 12 bases in between. Germline loops: CDR1 SGHTA, CDR2 FQGTGA. The CDR3 is 16 amino acids. CDR3 loop: CASRVFTTSGANVLTF. In DNA form, the CDR3 reads TGTGCCAGCAGGGTATTTACAACCTCTGGGGCCAACGTCCTGACTTTC. Complete variable domain (other parts from reference TRBV7-3 and TRBJ2-6): GAGVSQTPSNKVTEKGKYVELRCDPISGHTALYWYRQSLGQGPEFLIYFQGTGAADDSGLPNDRFFAVRPEGSVSTLKIQRTERGDSAVYLCASRVFTTSGANVLTFGAGSRLTVL.

The chain couples TRBV18 to TRBJ1-1, with a weak D call TRBD1 (5 bases). The CDR3 consists of 14 residues. Germline CDR1 and CDR2: KGHSH and LQKENI. The V end lost 1 base, the J end lost 5 bases, and 11 bases lay between the germline ends. CDR3 sequence: CASSPQQGHTEAFF. DNA of the CDR3: TGTGCCAGCTCACCACAGCAGGGCCATACTGAAGCTTTCTTT.

This clonotype was counted a few times. The V gene is TRBV2, the J gene TRBJ2-7; D gene uncertain. Trimming left V 5 bases short and J 0 bases short, with 11 bases between. CDR3 length equals 14 residues. Germline CDR1 SNHLY, CDR2 FYNNEI. CDR3 sequence reads: CASSFIVGSYEQYF. As DNA, the CDR3 is TGTGCCAGCAGTTTTATTGTGGGCTCCTACGAGCAGTACTTC.

Concerning this clonotype: A read error may account for a junction end that differs from germline. The chain employs TRBV24-1 and TRBJ1-2; no reliable D call. CDR1 is KGHDR and CDR2 is SFDVKD in the germline V gene. This CDR3 is built from 14 residues. The CDR3 nucleotides read TGTACCACCTGTGACCCCTCGCAGCGGTCTGGCTACACCTTC. Encoded protein: CTTCDPSQRSGYTF.

Comments on this clonotype: This sequence may be a read error, since a much larger clone differs from it by one base. V gene TRBV29-1 combines with J gene TRBJ2-5, with a possible D match to TRBD2 (6 bases). CDR3 size: 13 residues. Trimming removed 5 bases from V and 5 bases from J, with 15 bases in between. CDR1 SQVTM and CDR2 ANQGSEA come from the germline V gene. The CDR3 is CSVRAGGEETQYF. CDR3 nucleotides: TGCAGCGTTCGGGCTGGCGGGGAGGAGACCCAGTACTTC.

For this clonotype: The CDR3 end shows no conserved phenylalanine or tryptophan, and so a read error is likely. The limits of the CDR3 on the DNA are not certain, so only TCRdb's listed CDR3 is given. The chain links TRBV5-4 to TRBJ1-3; the table's D call, TRBD1, has no DNA check behind it. The CDR3 contains 11 residues when both ends are counted. Germline CDR1 reads SGHNT; CDR2 reads YYREEE (reference sequence). CDR3 sequence: CASSLGPQRNT.

The rearrangement links TRBV29-1 to TRBJ1-2; D gene ambiguous. The CDR3 runs 12 residues. Germline assignment: CDR1 SQVTM and CDR2 ANQGSEA. V lost 4 bases and J lost 0, with 6 bases in between. The DNA of the CDR3 is TGCAGCGTTGCGGAGTCTAACTATGGCTACACCTTC. This codes for CSVAESNYGYTF.

This clonotype was seen at least ten times. This chain connects TRBV19 to TRBJ2-7; D perhaps matches TRBD1 (6 bases). Germline CDR1 reads LNHDA; CDR2 reads SQIVND (reference sequence). CDR3 length: 15 amino acids. Trimming shortened V by 3 bases and J by 3 bases, and 15 bases separated the two germline ends. The CDR3 DNA sequence: TGTGCCAGTAGTATGGGCAGGGGTAACCTCTACGAGCAGTACTTC. Translated: CASSMGRGNLYEQYF.

The chain uses TRBV7-6 and TRBJ1-1; weak D call: TRBD1 (5 bases). CDR1 and CDR2 from the germline V gene are SGHVS and FNYEAQ. CDR3 length: 14 amino acids. Trimming removed 5 bases from V and 4 bases from J, with 14 bases in between. The CDR3 here is CASSPTGLSTEAFF. CDR3 coding DNA: TGTGCCAGCAGCCCTACAGGTCTTAGCACTGAAGCTTTCTTT.

The chain employs TRBV10-3 and TRBJ2-7; a possible D gene is TRBD2 (6 bases). Per germline, CDR1 ENHRY and CDR2 SYGVKD. V gave up 6 bases and J gave up 6 bases, with 18 bases separating them. The CDR3 contains 14 residues. The DNA for the CDR3 is TGTGCCATCAGCAACCCTCAGGGACTGCGCGAGCAGTACTTC. It specifies CAISNPQGLREQYF.

The chain links TRBV25-1 to TRBJ2-5, with D maybe TRBD2 (5 bases). Trimming shortened V by 3 bases and J by 5 bases, and 10 bases separated the two germline ends. CDR1 and CDR2 (germline): MGHDK, SYGVNS. This CDR3 contains 13 residues. The CDR3 protein is CASSDIAWETQYF. CDR3 in DNA: TGTGCCAGCAGTGATATAGCGTGGGAGACCCAGTACTTC.

This clonotype was recorded many times. J is TRBJ2-6 and V is TRBV20-1; D perhaps matches TRBD1 (6 bases). Germline V lookup: CDR1 DFQATT, CDR2 SNEGSKA (reference sequence). There are 15 residues in the CDR3. The V gene lost 5 bases and the J gene lost 0 bases, with 11 bases spanning the gap. The CDR3 DNA reads TGCAGTGCTTCCCGGACAGTCTCTGGGGCCAACGTCCTGACTTTC. Translation: CSASRTVSGANVLTF.

V is TRBV14 and J is TRBJ1-1; 8 nucleotides match TRBD1. This CDR3 is built from 16 residues. Unmatched junction bases numbered 8, after V lost 5 bases and J lost 0 bases. Germline assignment: CDR1 SGHDN and CDR2 FVKESK. The CDR3 sequence is CASSFQGAGMNTEAFF. Here the CDR3 DNA reads TGTGCCAGCAGCTTTCAGGGGGCCGGCATGAACACTGAAGCTTTCTTT.